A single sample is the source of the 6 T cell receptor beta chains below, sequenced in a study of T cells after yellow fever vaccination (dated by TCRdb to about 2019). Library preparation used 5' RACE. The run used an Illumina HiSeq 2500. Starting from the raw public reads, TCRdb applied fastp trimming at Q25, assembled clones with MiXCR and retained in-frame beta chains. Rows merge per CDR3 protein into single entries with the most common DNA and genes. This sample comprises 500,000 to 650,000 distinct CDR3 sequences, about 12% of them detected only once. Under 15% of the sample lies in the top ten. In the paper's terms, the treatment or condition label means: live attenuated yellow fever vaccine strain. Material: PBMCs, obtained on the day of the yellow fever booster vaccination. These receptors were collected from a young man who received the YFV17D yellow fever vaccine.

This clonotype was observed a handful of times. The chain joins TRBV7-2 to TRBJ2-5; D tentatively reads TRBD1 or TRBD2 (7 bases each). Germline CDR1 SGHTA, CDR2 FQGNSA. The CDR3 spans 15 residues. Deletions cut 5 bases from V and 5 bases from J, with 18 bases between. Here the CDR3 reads CASSPGGGPLETQYF. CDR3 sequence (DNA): TGTGCCAGCAGCCCAGGGGGAGGGCCGTTGGAGACCCAGTACTTC.

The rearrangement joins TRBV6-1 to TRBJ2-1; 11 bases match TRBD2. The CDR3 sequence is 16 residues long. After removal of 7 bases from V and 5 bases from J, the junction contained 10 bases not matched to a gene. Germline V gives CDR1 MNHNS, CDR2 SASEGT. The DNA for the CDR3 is TGTGCCAGCACCGAACTAGCGGGAGTGCAAAACAATGAGCAGTTCTTC. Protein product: CASTELAGVQNNEQFF.

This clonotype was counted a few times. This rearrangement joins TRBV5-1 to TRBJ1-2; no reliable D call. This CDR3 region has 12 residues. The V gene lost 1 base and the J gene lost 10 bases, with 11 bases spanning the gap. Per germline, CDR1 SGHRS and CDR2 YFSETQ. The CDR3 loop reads CASSLQENYYTF. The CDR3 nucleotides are TGCGCCAGCAGCTTGCAGGAGAACTACTACACCTTC.

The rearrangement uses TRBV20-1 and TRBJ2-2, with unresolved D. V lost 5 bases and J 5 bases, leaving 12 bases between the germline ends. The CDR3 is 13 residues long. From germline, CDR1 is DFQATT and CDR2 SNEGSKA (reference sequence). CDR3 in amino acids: CSASYHGTGELFF. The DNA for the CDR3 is TGCAGTGCTTCCTACCACGGTACCGGGGAGCTGTTTTTT.

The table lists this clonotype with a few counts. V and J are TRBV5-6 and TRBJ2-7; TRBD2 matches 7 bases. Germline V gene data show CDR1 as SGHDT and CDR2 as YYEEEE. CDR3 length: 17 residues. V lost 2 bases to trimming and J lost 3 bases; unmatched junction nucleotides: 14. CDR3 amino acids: CASSLSLGLEGNYEQYF. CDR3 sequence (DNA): TGTGCCAGCAGCTTATCTCTAGGACTAGAGGGTAACTACGAGCAGTACTTC.

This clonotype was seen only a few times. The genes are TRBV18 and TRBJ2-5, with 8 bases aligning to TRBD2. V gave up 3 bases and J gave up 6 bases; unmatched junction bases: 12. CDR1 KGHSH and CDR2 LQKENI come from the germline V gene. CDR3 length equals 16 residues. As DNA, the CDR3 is TGTGCCAGCTCACCGGATTTGTCGGGGGGGAAGAAGACCCAGTACTTC. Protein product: CASSPDLSGGKKTQYF.